This TCR beta chain comes out of a study of blood T cell repertoires in COVID-19 (dated by TCRdb to about 2020). About the full investigation: The collaborator samples originated in the United States, Italy and Spain and spanned the acute and convalescent phases of COVID-19. The material from the prospective study consisted of cDNA or gDNA derived from T cells, B-cell-depleted T cells, or PBMCs. Deeply sampled blood TCRbeta repertoires from subjects exposed to, actively infected with, or recovered from COVID-19 were included in the dataset. The repertoires were released in a freely available public database meant as a resource for research on the immune response to SARS-CoV-2. Samples came from the ongoing ImmuneRACE study (first 160 participants) plus 1,254 subjects from 6 global collaborators. The sample metadata nearly always contained a de-identified subject ID, COVID-19 status, age in years and sex. HLA class I and class II types, where available, came from metadata supplied by the sample provider rather than from assay-based typing.

The immunoSEQ Assay, a bias-controlled multiplex PCR, was used to amplify TCRbeta CDR3 regions from genomic DNA. In the original analysis: Nucleated cell counts per sample were estimated from amplification of reference gene primers within the assay. Sequence reads were collapsed and filtered to measure the absolute abundance of every unique TCRbeta CDR3 rearrangement. For each sample, productive Simpson clonality was calculated as the square root of Simpson's diversity index over productive rearrangements. The table was pulled from immuneACCESS by TCRdb, which kept in-frame rearrangements only. Such tables lose some clones; where checked, under half of the loss comes from unresolved V genes, and the rest has no known cause. V, J and clone size were drawn from that table, and D and trimming were deduced from the DNA. This sample is represented by 300,000 or so clones; around 90% of them were singletons. The ten top clones hold 1% of the sample.

On the study overall, not on this receptor specifically: The amount of clinical and demographic metadata varied by source and participant and was provided uncurated.

Each collaborating institution followed its own protocols to collect whole blood in K2EDTA tubes. For TCRbeta analysis, collaborators shipped samples in one of three forms: frozen whole blood, isolated PBMCs, or DNA extracted from either of those sample types. Reading the germline V gene gives CDR1 MNHEY and CDR2 SVGAGI. The junction shows trimming of 4 bases on V and 9 bases on J, plus 19 bases between the germline ends. The CDR3 runs 15 amino acids, cysteine and phenylalanine included. The CDR3 DNA has 45 bases and is translated from base 1. The count of this clone is one. The antigen it binds to is not known. Base qualities are not provided; no much larger clone lies one nucleotide away.

Sequencing was carried out using peripheral blood. The rearranged chain carries TRBV6-5 and TRBJ2-4, with a weak D call of TRBD2 (6 bases match). The sequence derives from a man aged 50 or older with active or convalescent COVID-19. CDR3 reads: CASSSSGSKGGIQYF. The nucleotide sequence reads as follows: TGTGCCAGCAGTTCCTCCGGGAGTAAAGGTGGCATTCAGTACTTC.